This T cell receptor (beta chain) was found in a study of blood T cells in healthy people across ages (dated by TCRdb to about 2015). Background on the whole study: Template switching captured roughly one uniquely barcoded TCR beta cDNA molecule per two T cells in model experiments. To track age-related changes in TCR beta repertoire diversity, the study relied on deep sequencing normalized with unique cDNA molecular identifiers. The donors were split into four age groups: young (average around 15 years), middle-aged (39), aged (roughly 60) and long-lived (over 75). To avoid experimental bias, donors of different ages were spread randomly across the sequencing lanes. The study analyzed two additional independent replicas of 1 million unique cDNA reads from the same blood draw for two donors, one aged 18 to 29 and one aged 80 or older. Study-wide findings and limitations: The long-lived group showed more naive CD4+ T cells, fewer expanded clones and increased TCR diversity than the aged group, suggesting age selection. Donor CMV infection status was unknown, potentially confounding age-related changes in expanded clonotypes. Observed TCR beta diversity per million T cells fell roughly linearly with age, and a significant reduction was already apparent by age around 36. Estimates of total diversity based on one million sequenced T cells were regarded as lower bounds and as underestimates. Conclusive comparison of naive and antigen-experienced compartments was prevented by the profiling of bulk unsorted PBMCs. A strong correlation was found between observed TCR beta diversity and the percentage of naive T cells measured by flow cytometry.

Systemically healthy Caucasian individuals from Russia, around 39 in total and aged roughly 6 to 100 years, were included as donors. Ten milliliters of peripheral blood were drawn from each donor into EDTA-treated Vacutainer tubes. PBMCs were isolated by Ficoll-Paque density-gradient centrifugation, with at least 7 million obtained per sample. Total RNA was extracted from PBMCs with Trizol reagent, with at least 6 micrograms obtained per sample. The percentages of naive CD45RAhigh/CD27high T cells were determined by flow cytometry on a PBMC aliquot from every donor. The CDR3 contains 20 residues, cysteine and phenylalanine counted. The CDR3 DNA has 60 bases and is translated from base 1. According to the germline V gene, CDR1 reads LGHNA and CDR2 reads YSLEER. For this chain, trimming is 4 bases at the V end and 2 bases at the J end, and the number of junction bases without a gene match is 22. Library method: 5' RACE. A second roughly 6 to 11 cycle PCR used a sample-barcoded 5' primer and a J-beta primer mix. A unique molecular identifier was introduced onto each TCR beta cDNA molecule by a template-switch 5' adaptor carrying 12 random nucleotides. At least 2.5 million CDR3-containing paired-end reads were obtained from each sample. First-strand cDNA synthesis was performed from all RNA using the Mint cDNA synthesis kit, with priming by a TRBC-specific oligonucleotide. Following uracil-DNA glycosylase treatment, a first 18-cycle PCR with universal primers M1SS and BC2_uni_R was performed on all cDNA. As for how the authors treated the data: For normalization, 1 million high-quality reads, each with a distinct molecular identifier, were randomly selected from each sample. Reads sharing molecular identifiers were discarded rather than binned into consensus sequences. MiTCR, with a Q25 quality threshold and the strictest error-elimination algorithm, was used for CDR3 identification, clonotype clustering and error correction. A nonparametric unseen species model using Euler transformation provided a lower-bound estimate of total TCR beta diversity. Using fastp at Q25 and MiXCR, TCRdb reprocessed the public reads and kept productive beta chains. Rows with one shared CDR3 protein collapse into an entry with the most common genes and DNA. The V and J calls follow TCRdb's processing rather than the paper's. Counted in this sample were around 1,900,000 distinct CDR3 sequences; more than 35% of them appeared once. Under 30% of the sample lies in the top ten.

This clonotype was observed many times. The antigen this receptor binds is unknown. Per-base qualities were not stored, and no clone one base away is much larger. The TCR comes from a human donor in good health. Source material: blood. The sequence links TRBV4-3 to TRBJ2-7; TRBD2 agrees with 8 junctional bases. The DNA sequence is as follows: TGCGCCAGCAGCCCTGATCCCAGCCAAGAATGGGGGACTAGAACCTACGAGCAGTACTTC. Protein translation: CASSPDPSQEWGTRTYEQYF.